The clone carrying this T cell receptor (beta chain) was seen repeatedly, ten times or more. Its antigen is undetermined. V lost 5 bases to trimming and J lost 1 base, with 9 bases between them. The CDR3 totals 14 residues. CDR1 and CDR2 from the germline V gene are LNHNV and YYDKDF (reference sequence). TCRdb reanalysed the RT-PCR reads using MiXCR and keeps one entry per CDR3 protein. Among approximately 570,000 distinct CDR3 sequences listed, approximately 7.7% were seen once. The data are from a study of response to subunit inactivated influenza vaccine. Study-wide points: T cells newly recruited by each seasonal influenza vaccination are few, the authors suggested.

The sequencing here drew on PBMCs from blood, taken about 24 months after vaccination. The TCR was taken from a man in his fifties or sixties who received an inactivated influenza vaccine. The chain joins TRBV15 to TRBJ1-5; D gene uncertain. CDR3 residues: CATSPAGSNQPQHF. CDR3 sequence (DNA): TGTGCCACCAGCCCGGCTGGGAGCAATCAGCCCCAGCATTTT.